This T cell receptor (beta chain) derives from a study of CD8+CD57+ T cells in acquired aplastic anemia. In its sample, this clonotype was seen many times. Both TCR beta VDJ combination and CDR3 sequence profiling were carried out. Genomic DNA was the template for this profiling. In TCRdb, the reads were re-called with MiXCR into one record per CDR3 protein. The sample lists about 180,000 distinct CDR3 sequences, less than 55% occurring once. Germline CDR1 MNHEY, CDR2 SVGEGT. This CDR3 is built from 13 residues. V shed 2 bases and J shed 6 bases, with 11 bases lying between them. Sequences were obtained from sorted CD4+, CD8+, or CD8+CD57+ T cells (not recorded which) from PBMCs. J is TRBJ2-7 and V is TRBV6-2 or TRBV6-3; weak D call: TRBD1 (5 bases). This TCR was sampled from a human donor in good health. The CDR3 DNA is TGTGCCAGCAGTTACAGGGGTCCGGGCGAGCAGTACTTC. It codes for CASSYRGPGEQYF.